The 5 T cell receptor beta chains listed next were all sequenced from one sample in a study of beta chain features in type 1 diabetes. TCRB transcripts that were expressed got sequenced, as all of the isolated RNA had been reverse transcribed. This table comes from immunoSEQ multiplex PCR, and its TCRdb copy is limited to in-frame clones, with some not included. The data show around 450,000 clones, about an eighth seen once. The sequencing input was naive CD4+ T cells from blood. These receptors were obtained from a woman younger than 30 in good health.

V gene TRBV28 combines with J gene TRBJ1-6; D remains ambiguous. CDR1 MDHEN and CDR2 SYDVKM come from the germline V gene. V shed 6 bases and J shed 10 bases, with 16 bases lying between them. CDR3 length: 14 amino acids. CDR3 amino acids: CASSRPGPRSPLHF. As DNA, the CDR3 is TGTGCCAGCAGCCGCCCCGGGCCCCGCTCACCCCTCCACTTT.

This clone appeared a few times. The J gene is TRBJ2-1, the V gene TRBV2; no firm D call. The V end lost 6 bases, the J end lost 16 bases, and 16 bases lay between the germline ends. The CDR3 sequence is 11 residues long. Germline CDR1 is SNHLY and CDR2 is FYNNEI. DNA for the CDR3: TGTGCCAGCAGCCCCCCTCCGGGTTCCTTCTTC. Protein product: CASSPPPGSFF.

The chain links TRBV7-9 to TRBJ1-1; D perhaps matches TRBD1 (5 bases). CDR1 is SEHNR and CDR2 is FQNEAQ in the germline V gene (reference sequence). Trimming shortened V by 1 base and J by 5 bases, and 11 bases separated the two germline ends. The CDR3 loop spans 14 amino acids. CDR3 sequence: CASSLDRWLTEAFF. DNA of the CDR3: TGTGCCAGCAGCTTAGACAGGTGGTTGACTGAAGCTTTCTTT. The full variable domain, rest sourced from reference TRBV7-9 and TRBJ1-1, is DTGVSQNPRHKITKRGQNVTFRCDPISEHNRLYWYRQTLGQGPEFLTYFQNEAQLEKSRLLSDRFSAERPKGSFSTLEIQRTEQGDSAMYLCASSLDRWLTEAFFGQGTRLTVV.

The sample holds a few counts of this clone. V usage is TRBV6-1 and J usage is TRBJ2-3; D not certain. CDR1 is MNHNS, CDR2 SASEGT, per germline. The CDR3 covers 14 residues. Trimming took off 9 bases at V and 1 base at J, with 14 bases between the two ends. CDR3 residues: CASEAQPRTDTQYF. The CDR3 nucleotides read TGTGCCAGTGAAGCGCAGCCCCGCACAGATACGCAGTATTTT.

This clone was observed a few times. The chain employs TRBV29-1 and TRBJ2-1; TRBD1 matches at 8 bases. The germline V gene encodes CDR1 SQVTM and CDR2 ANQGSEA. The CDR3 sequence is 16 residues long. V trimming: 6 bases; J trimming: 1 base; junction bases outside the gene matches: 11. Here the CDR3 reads CSVTAQGAMSYNEQFF. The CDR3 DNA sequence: TGCAGCGTCACCGCGCAGGGGGCTATGTCCTACAATGAGCAGTTCTTC.